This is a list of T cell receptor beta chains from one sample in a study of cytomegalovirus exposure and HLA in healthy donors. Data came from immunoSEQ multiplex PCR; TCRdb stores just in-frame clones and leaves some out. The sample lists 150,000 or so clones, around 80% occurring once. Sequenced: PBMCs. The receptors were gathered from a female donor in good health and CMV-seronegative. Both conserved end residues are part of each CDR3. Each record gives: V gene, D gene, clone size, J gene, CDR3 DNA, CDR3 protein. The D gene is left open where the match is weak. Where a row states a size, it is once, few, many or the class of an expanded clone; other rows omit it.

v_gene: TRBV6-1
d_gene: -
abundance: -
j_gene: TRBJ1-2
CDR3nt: TGTGCCAGCAGCCCAGGATCGTTCGGCTACACCTTC
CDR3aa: CASSPGSFGYTF

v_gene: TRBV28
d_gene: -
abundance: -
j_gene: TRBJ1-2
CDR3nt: TGTGCCAGCACCTCCCGGGGGAGAGGCTACACCTTC
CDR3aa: CASTSRGRGYTF

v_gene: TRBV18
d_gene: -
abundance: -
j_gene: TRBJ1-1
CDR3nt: TGTGCCAGCTCACCCCCCGGGAGGGACACTGAAGCTTTCTTT
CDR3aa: CASSPPGRDTEAFF

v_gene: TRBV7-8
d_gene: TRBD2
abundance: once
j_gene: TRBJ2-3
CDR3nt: TGTGCCAGCAGCTTAACTAGCGGGGGGGCTACAGATACGCAGTATTTT
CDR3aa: CASSLTSGGATDTQYF

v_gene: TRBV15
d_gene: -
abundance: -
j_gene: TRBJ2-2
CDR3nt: TGTGCCACCAGCAGGGGGGGTGGCACCGGGGAGCTGTTTTTT
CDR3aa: CATSRGGGTGELFF

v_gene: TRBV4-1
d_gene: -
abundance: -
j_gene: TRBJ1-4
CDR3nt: TGCGCCAGCAGCCAAGGACAGTCTAATCGTGAAAAACTGTTTTTT
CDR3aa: CASSQGQSNREKLFF

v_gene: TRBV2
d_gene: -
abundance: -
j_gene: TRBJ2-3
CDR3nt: TGTGCCAGCAGCGGGGTTAGCACAGATACGCAGTATTTT
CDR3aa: CASSGVSTDTQYF

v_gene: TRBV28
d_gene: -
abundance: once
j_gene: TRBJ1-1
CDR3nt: TGTGCCAGCAGTTTATCAGGGGTGAACACTGAAGCTTTCTTT
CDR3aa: CASSLSGVNTEAFF

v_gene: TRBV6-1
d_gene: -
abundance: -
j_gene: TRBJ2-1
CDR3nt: TGTGCCAGCAGTCCGGACACCCCATCCTACAATGAGCAGTTCTTC
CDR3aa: CASSPDTPSYNEQFF

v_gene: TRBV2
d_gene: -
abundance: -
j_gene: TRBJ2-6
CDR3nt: TGTGCCTGTCTGTCTGGGGCCAACGTCCTGACTTTC
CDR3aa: CACLSGANVLTF

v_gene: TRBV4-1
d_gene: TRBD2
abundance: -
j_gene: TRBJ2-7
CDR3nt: TGCGCCAGCAGCCAAACGCGGGAGGTTCCCGAGCAGTACTTC
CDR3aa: CASSQTREVPEQYF

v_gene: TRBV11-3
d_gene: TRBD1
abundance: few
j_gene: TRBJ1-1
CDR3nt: TGTGCCAGCAGTTGGACAGGTGACACTGAAGCTTTCTTT
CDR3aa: CASSWTGDTEAFF

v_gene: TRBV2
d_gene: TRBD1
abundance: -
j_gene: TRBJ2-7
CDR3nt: TGTGCCAGCAGGGAGGACAGGGGAGGTAGCGAGCAGTACTTC
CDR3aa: CASREDRGGSEQYF

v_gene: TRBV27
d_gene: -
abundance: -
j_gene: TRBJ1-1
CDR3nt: TGTGCCAGCAGTGCACCGACAGGAGGGGGGGTTGAAGCTTTCTTT
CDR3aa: CASSAPTGGGVEAFF

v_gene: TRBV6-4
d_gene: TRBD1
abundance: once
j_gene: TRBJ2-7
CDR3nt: TGTGCCAGCAGCCGGGACAGGTGGACCGAGCAGTACTTC
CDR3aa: CASSRDRWTEQYF

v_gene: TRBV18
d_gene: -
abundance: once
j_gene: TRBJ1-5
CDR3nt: TGTGCCAGCTCACCGGCCGCTAGCAATCAGCCCCAGCATTTT
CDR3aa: CASSPAASNQPQHF

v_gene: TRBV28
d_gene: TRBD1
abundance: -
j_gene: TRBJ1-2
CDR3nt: TGTGCCAGCAGTGGGGGACAGTATGGCTACACCTTC
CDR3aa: CASSGGQYGYTF

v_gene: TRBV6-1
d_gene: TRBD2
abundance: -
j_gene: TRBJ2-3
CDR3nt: TGTGCCAGCAGTGGGGGACTAGCGACCGCAGATACGCAGTATTTT
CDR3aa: CASSGGLATADTQYF

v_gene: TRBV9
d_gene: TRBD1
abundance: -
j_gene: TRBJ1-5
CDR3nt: TGTGCCAGCAGCGCCGGGACAGGGGAAAATCAGCCCCAGCATTTT
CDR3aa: CASSAGTGENQPQHF